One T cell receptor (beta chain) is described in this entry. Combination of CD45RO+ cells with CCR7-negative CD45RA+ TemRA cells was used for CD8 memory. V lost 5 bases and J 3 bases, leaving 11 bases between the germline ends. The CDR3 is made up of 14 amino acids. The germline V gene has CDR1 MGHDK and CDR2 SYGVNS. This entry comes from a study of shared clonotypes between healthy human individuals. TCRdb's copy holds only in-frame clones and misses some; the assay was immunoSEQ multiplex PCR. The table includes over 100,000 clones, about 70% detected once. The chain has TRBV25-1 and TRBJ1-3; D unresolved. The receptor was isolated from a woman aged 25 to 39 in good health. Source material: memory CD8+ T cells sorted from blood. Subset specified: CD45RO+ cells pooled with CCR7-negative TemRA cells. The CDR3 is CASSRVASGNTIYF. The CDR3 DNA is TGTGCCAGCAGTAGGGTGGCAAGTGGAAACACCATATATTTT.